The T cell receptor (beta chain) described here comes from a study of T cells in Graves' hyperthyroidism and ophthalmopathy. The germline V gene has CDR1 DFQATT and CDR2 SNEGSKA (reference sequence). The CDR3 runs 15 residues. Deletions cut 0 bases from V and 5 bases from J, with 13 bases between. For Graves' hyperthyroidism to be stable, ophthalmopathy could not progress within 18 months. This clonotype was seen at least ten times. The antigen is undetermined. Study findings and constraints: Onset of ophthalmopathy came a median approximately 6 months after the model predicted it.

The TCR beta CDR3 regions underwent amplification using RNA transcripts as the source. With the HTBI primer set, the TCR CDR3 went through a first round of RT-PCR. TCRdb passed the multiplex PCR reads through MiXCR, listing each CDR3 protein once. The table lists hundreds of thousands of distinct CDR3 sequences, under 15% of them singletons. The specimen sequenced was blood. This receptor was obtained from a woman younger than 35 with Graves' hyperthyroidism. The rearrangement links TRBV20-1 to TRBJ1-4; tentative D call: TRBD1 (6 bases). CDR3 nucleotide sequence: TGCAGTGCTAGAGATGGGGGCAGAGACAATGAAAAACTGTTTTTT. Protein product: CSARDGGRDNEKLFF.